This T cell receptor (beta chain) was obtained from a study of blood T cell repertoires in COVID-19. The overall study: Sites across the United States, Italy and Spain contributed samples from acute and convalescent COVID-19. T cells, B-cell-depleted T cells, or PBMCs supplied cDNA or gDNA.

The CDR3 spans 14 residues. The V gene lost 7 bases and the J gene lost 4 bases, with 16 bases spanning the gap. Germline V gene lookup returns CDR1 MNHEY and CDR2 SVGAGI. Original processing methods: By means of reference gene primer amplification, nucleated cell counts were estimated. TCRdb's table, derived via immunoSEQ multiplex PCR, lists solely in-frame clones and lacks some. The V and J calls and clone size come from that table; D and trimming were worked out from the DNA. The sample yields fewer than 80,000 clones, about nine tenths seen once. The V gene is TRBV6-5, the J gene TRBJ1-2; D unresolved. This receptor was identified in a human donor in a cohort sampled during active COVID-19. Sequencing used peripheral blood. The CDR3 nucleotides are TGTGCCAGCACTAGAATGGAGTATGGCTATGGCTACACCTTC. Translation gives CASTRMEYGYGYTF.